This T cell receptor beta chain is from a study of CD8 T cells in ankylosing spondylitis. Trimming left V 0 bases short and J 4 bases short, with 14 bases between. Germline V gives CDR1 SGDLS, CDR2 YYNGEE. The CDR3 is made up of 16 amino acids. TCRdb redid the calling of the 5' RACE reads with MiXCR, one entry per CDR3 protein. The sample comprises tens of thousands of distinct CDR3 sequences, under 3% of which are singletons, and about 7.4% rests with the top ten. This clonotype was found many times. The sequencing sample was made of blood, either unsorted or a sorted T cell fraction (not recorded which). V and J are TRBV9 and TRBJ1-3; D not certain. The sequence was collected from a female donor with ankylosing spondylitis or in good health (not recorded which). The DNA for the CDR3 is TGTGCCAGCAGCGTAGCTACGGAGCCCCCCGGAAACACCATATATTTT. This translates into CASSVATEPPGNTIYF.